A single sample is the source of the 25 T cell receptor beta chains below, sequenced in a study of blood T cell repertoires in COVID-19. TCRdb keeps only in-frame clones here, not all; method: immunoSEQ multiplex PCR. This table has more than 200,000 clones, about nine tenths appearing once. The material sequenced was peripheral blood. The source is a man in his forties or fifties with COVID-19, enrolled during active disease.

The chain is built from TRBV6-5 and TRBJ1-1; D is possibly TRBD1 (5 bases). The germline V gene has CDR1 MNHEY and CDR2 SVGAGI. The CDR3 consists of 14 residues. V was trimmed by 7 bases and J by 5 bases, leaving 17 bases between them. The CDR3 spells CASTLGATGTEAFF. CDR3 bases: TGTGCCAGCACCCTTGGGGCGACTGGGACTGAAGCTTTCTTT.

The V gene is TRBV2, the J gene TRBJ2-1; D gene uncertain. Germline assignment: CDR1 SNHLY and CDR2 FYNNEI. The V gene lost 2 bases and the J gene lost 6 bases, with 14 bases spanning the gap. This CDR3 comprises 15 residues. The CDR3 loop is CASSEISSTANEQFF. The CDR3 DNA is TGTGCCAGCAGTGAAATTAGCTCCACGGCCAATGAGCAGTTCTTC.

The V gene is TRBV2, the J gene TRBJ1-1, with D perhaps matching TRBD1 (5 bases). The CDR3 runs to 13 residues. V was clipped by 5 bases and J by 4 bases, with 11 bases between them. Germline CDR1 is SNHLY and CDR2 is FYNNEI. The CDR3: CASSRFGGTEAFF. DNA for the CDR3: TGTGCCAGCAGTCGCTTCGGGGGCACTGAAGCTTTCTTT.

The chain recombines TRBV6-6 with TRBJ1-5; 12 nucleotides align to TRBD1. Germline-derived CDR1 and CDR2 are MNHNY and SVGAGI (reference sequence). The V segment lost 9 bases and the J segment 6 bases; nucleotides outside the gene matches: 9. This CDR3 comprises 15 residues. The CDR3 sequence: CASTSGQGASQPQHF. CDR3 bases: TGTGCCAGTACCTCGGGACAGGGGGCGAGTCAGCCCCAGCATTTT.

V usage is TRBV2 and J usage is TRBJ1-1; TRBD1 might be the D (5 bases). This CDR3 spans 13 amino acids. Trimming pared 2 bases from V and 9 bases from J, leaving 13 bases between. Germline V gene sequence: CDR1 SNHLY, CDR2 FYNNEI. CDR3 residues: CASSEPGQPKAFF. For the CDR3, the DNA is TGTGCCAGCAGTGAACCCGGACAACCAAAAGCTTTCTTT. The full variable domain, with the rest looked up from reference TRBV2 and TRBJ1-1, is EPEVTQTPSHQVTQMGQEVILRCVPISNHLYFYWYRQILGQKVEFLVSFYNNEISEKSEIFDDQFSVERPDGSNFTLKIRSTKLEDSAMYFCASSEPGQPKAFFGQGTRLTVV.

This chain links TRBV6-6 with TRBJ2-2; D ambiguous. The CDR3 spans 12 residues. V was cut by 8 bases and J by 6 bases, with 10 bases left in between. Germline V CDR1 and CDR2: MNHNY, SVGAGI (reference sequence). CDR3 region: CASLTFAGELFF. Here the CDR3 DNA reads TGTGCCAGCTTGACTTTCGCCGGGGAGCTGTTTTTT.

The CDR3 spells CASSRDSNTGELFF. The CDR3 nucleotides read TGTGCCAGCAGCAGGGACAGTAACACCGGGGAGCTGTTTTTT. This chain joins TRBV7-2 and TRBJ2-2, with TRBD1 matching 7 bases. The length of the CDR3 is 14 residues. V lost 5 bases and J lost 2; bases outside the gene matches: 2. Germline CDR1 is SGHTA and CDR2 is FQGNSA.

The gene calls are TRBV6-5 and TRBJ1-1, with no clear D. The CDR3 has 11 amino acids. Trimming cost V 8 bases and J 11 bases, with 15 bases left between them. CDR1 MNHEY and CDR2 SVGAGI come from the germline V gene. The CDR3 bases are TGTGCCAGCCAAGTTTCCCTGGCTGCTTTCTTT. This encodes CASQVSLAAFF.

V usage is TRBV29-1 and J usage is TRBJ2-7, with D possibly matching TRBD1 (6 bases). This CDR3 contains 11 residues. The V and J ends lost 7 bases and 4 bases respectively, with 11 bases between them. The V gene's germline CDR1 is SQVTM and CDR2 ANQGSEA. The CDR3 spells CSGRTGYEQYF. The CDR3, as DNA: TGCAGCGGACGAACAGGGTACGAGCAGTACTTC.

The chain links TRBV7-9 to TRBJ2-7; 7 nucleotides align to TRBD1. The CDR3 spans 16 residues. Germline CDR1 is SEHNR and CDR2 is FQNEAQ (reference sequence). The V and J ends lost 5 bases and 0 bases, in that order; junction bases with no gene match: 10. The CDR3 sequence is CASSSYPRDSSYEQYF. The CDR3, as DNA: TGTGCCAGCAGCAGCTACCCCCGGGACAGCTCCTACGAGCAGTACTTC.

V is TRBV29-1 and J is TRBJ2-5; 8 bases align to TRBD2. V was clipped by 7 bases and J by 7 bases; unmatched bases: 17. This CDR3 is built from 15 residues. Per the germline V gene, CDR1 is SQVTM and CDR2 is ANQGSEA. In nucleotides, the CDR3 is TGCAGCGCCCCGGGGGGGGCGGGTCAGACCTGGACCCAGTACTTC. This codes for CSAPGGAGQTWTQYF.

CDR3 amino acids: CASSLVAGGIGDTQYF. The CDR3 nucleotides read TGTGCCAGCAGCTTAGTAGCGGGGGGAATAGGAGATACGCAGTATTTT. This chain connects TRBV7-2 to TRBJ2-3; 10 bases line up with TRBD2. Trimming at V came to 1 base and at J to 5 bases, leaving 6 bases not matched to a gene. The germline V gene has CDR1 SGHTA and CDR2 FQGNSA. The CDR3 totals 16 residues. The variable domain in full, completed from reference TRBV7-2 and TRBJ2-3, reads GAGVSQSPSNKVTEKGKDVELRCDPISGHTALYWYRQSLGQGLEFLIYFQGNSAPDKSGLPSDRFSAERTGGSVSTLTIQRTQQEDSAVYLCASSLVAGGIGDTQYFGPGTRLTVL.

The J gene is TRBJ2-7, the V gene TRBV18, with D possibly TRBD1 on 6 matching bases. V lost 3 bases and J lost 4, with 13 bases in between. This CDR3 has 14 amino acids. Germline values: CDR1 KGHSH, CDR2 LQKENI. Here the CDR3 DNA reads TGTGCCAGCTCACCGGGTACAGGGATGTACGAGCAGTACTTC. This sequence encodes CASSPGTGMYEQYF.

The rearrangement links TRBV5-5 to TRBJ1-1; D is possibly TRBD1 (5 bases). Per germline, CDR1 SGHKS and CDR2 YYEKEE (reference sequence). Trimming pared 1 base from V and 5 bases from J, leaving 12 bases between. The CDR3 extends over 14 amino acids. The CDR3 spells CASSLLGGETEAFF. The CDR3 nucleotides read TGTGCCAGCAGCTTGCTCGGGGGAGAAACTGAAGCTTTCTTT.

V and J are TRBV18 and TRBJ2-7, with 9 bases lining up with TRBD1. This CDR3 region has 16 residues. CDR1 KGHSH and CDR2 LQKENI come from the germline V gene. After removal of 0 bases from V and 3 bases from J, the junction contained 6 bases not matched to a gene. Here the CDR3 reads CASSPPKQGAFYEQYF. The CDR3 DNA sequence: TGTGCCAGCTCACCACCGAAACAGGGGGCTTTCTACGAGCAGTACTTC. The full variable domain, with the rest looked up from reference TRBV18 and TRBJ2-7, is NAGVMQNPRHLVRRRGQEARLRCSPMKGHSHVYWYRQLPEEGLKFMVYLQKENIIDESGMPKERFSAEFPKEGPSILRIQQVVRGDSAAYFCASSPPKQGAFYEQYFGPGTRLTVT.

The chain links TRBV29-1 to TRBJ2-3; 15 bases are shared with TRBD2. The V gene's germline CDR1 is SQVTM and CDR2 ANQGSEA. The CDR3 runs 18 residues. With V trimmed by 6 bases and J by 1 base, 11 bases remained unmatched. CDR3 in DNA: TGCAGCGTCCCTGGACTAGCGGGGGGGCGGGTTGGCACAGATACGCAGTATTTT. It is translated as CSVPGLAGGRVGTDTQYF.

The V gene is TRBV7-8, the J gene TRBJ1-5; TRBD1 matches at 7 bases. Germline V gives CDR1 SGHVS, CDR2 FQNEAQ. The junction had 15 bases not matched to a gene; V was cut back by 5 bases and J by 5 bases. The CDR3 runs 17 residues. The CDR3 nucleotides read TGTGCCAGCAGCCCTAGTGTCCTGAGGGGGCTCTATCAGCCCCAGCATTTT. Translating it yields CASSPSVLRGLYQPQHF.

This clone showed up just once. The chain recombines TRBV6-5 with TRBJ1-2; a weak D match, TRBD1 (6 bases). Trimming took 0 bases from V and 4 from J, leaving 12 bases between them. CDR1 is MNHEY, CDR2 SVGAGI, per germline. The CDR3 consists of 15 residues. CDR3 nucleotide sequence: TGTGCCAGCAGTTACTCACCACAGGGTGGCTATGGCTACACCTTC. It encodes CASSYSPQGGYGYTF.

CDR3 bases: TGTGCCAGTACACGACTAGCGGGGGTCACCGGGGAGCTGTTTTTT. This sequence encodes CASTRLAGVTGELFF. The chain links TRBV19 to TRBJ2-2; 12 bases are shared with TRBD2. Per germline, CDR1 LNHDA and CDR2 SQIVND (reference sequence). This CDR3 spans 15 amino acids. V gave up 7 bases and J gave up 4 bases; unmatched junction bases: 4.

The rearrangement uses TRBV28 and TRBJ1-2; a possible D gene is TRBD1 (5 bases). CDR1 and CDR2 (germline): MDHEN, SYDVKM. Trimming took 4 bases from V and 2 from J, leaving 14 bases between them. This CDR3 is built from 15 residues. CDR3 sequence reads: CASSSFGGLNYGYTF. The CDR3 DNA sequence: TGTGCCAGCAGTTCCTTCGGGGGATTGAACTATGGCTACACCTTC.

This chain joins TRBV18 and TRBJ2-2; 11 bases line up with TRBD2. J was trimmed by 8 bases and V by 1 base; bases with no gene match: 9. The CDR3 totals 17 residues. The germline V gene encodes CDR1 KGHSH and CDR2 LQKENI. The CDR3 nucleotides read TGTGCCAGCTCACCACGAACTAGCGGGAGAGTTTTGGGGGAGCTGTTTTTT. The encoded protein is CASSPRTSGRVLGELFF.

This chain uses TRBV6-2 or TRBV6-3 with TRBJ1-1, with a tentative D call TRBD1 (6 bases). V was shortened by 6 bases and J by 1 base, with 21 bases between the two germline ends. CDR3 length: 17 amino acids. Looked up from germline, CDR1 is MNHEY and CDR2 is SVGEGT. In DNA form, the CDR3 reads TGTGCCAGCAGCCAAAGTTACATCGGGGGGCCGAACACTGAAGCTTTCTTT. It specifies CASSQSYIGGPNTEAFF.

The rearrangement uses TRBV4-2 and TRBJ2-1; TRBD2 aligns across 12 bases. This CDR3 is built from 19 residues. V dropped 0 bases and J dropped 1; count of bases not matched to a gene: 7. The V gene's germline CDR1 is LGHNA and CDR2 YNFKEQ. CDR3 amino acids: CASSQEGASGGGSYNEQFF. CDR3 in DNA: TGTGCCAGCAGCCAAGAAGGGGCTAGCGGGGGGGGATCCTACAATGAGCAGTTCTTC.

The chain uses TRBV15 and TRBJ2-7, with D possibly matching TRBD1 (6 bases). There are 16 residues in the CDR3. The ends were cut back, 3 bases at V and 3 bases at J, with 18 bases in the middle. Germline V lookup: CDR1 LNHNV, CDR2 YYDKDF (reference sequence). The CDR3 loop is CATSSDLTGSHYEQYF. CDR3 bases: TGTGCCACCAGCAGTGATCTCACAGGGTCTCACTACGAGCAGTACTTC.

This clone was observed once. The chain uses TRBV9 and TRBJ2-3; unclear D gene. V was shortened by 3 bases and J by 2 bases, with 10 bases between the two germline ends. Germline V lookup: CDR1 SGDLS, CDR2 YYNGEE. The CDR3 consists of 14 residues. As DNA, the CDR3 is TGTGCCAGCAGCGCCCGAACTAACACAGATACGCAGTATTTT. This encodes CASSARTNTDTQYF.